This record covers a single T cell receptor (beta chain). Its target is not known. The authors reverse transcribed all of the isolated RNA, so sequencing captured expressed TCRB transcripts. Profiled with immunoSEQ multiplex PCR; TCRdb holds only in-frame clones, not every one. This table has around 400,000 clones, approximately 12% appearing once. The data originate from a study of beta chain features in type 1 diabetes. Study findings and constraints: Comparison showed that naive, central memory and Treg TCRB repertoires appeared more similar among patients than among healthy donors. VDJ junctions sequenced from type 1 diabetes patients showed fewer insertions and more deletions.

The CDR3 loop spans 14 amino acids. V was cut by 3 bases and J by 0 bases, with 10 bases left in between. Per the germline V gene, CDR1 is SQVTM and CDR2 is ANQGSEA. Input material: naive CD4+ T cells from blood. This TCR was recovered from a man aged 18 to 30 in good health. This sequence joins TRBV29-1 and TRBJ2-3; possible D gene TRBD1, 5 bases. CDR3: CSVEGPTSTDTQYF. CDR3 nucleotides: TGCAGCGTTGAGGGGCCAACTAGCACAGATACGCAGTATTTT.